This note documents a single T cell receptor (beta chain) sequence. Measured with immunoSEQ multiplex PCR; TCRdb has only the in-frame clones, and not every one. Of more than 11,000 clones listed, 80% to 90% are singletons. The data are from a study of blood T cell repertoires in COVID-19. CDR1 is ENHRY and CDR2 is SYGVKD in the germline V gene. V was clipped by 4 bases and J by 15 bases, with 19 bases between them. This CDR3 is built from 13 residues. The sample taken for sequencing was peripheral blood. This sequence originates from a man in his fifties with active COVID-19. V usage is TRBV10-3 and J usage is TRBJ2-1; D remains unclear. The CDR3 protein is CAISARQLEDPFF. The CDR3 DNA is TGTGCCATCAGTGCGAGGCAGCTAGAGGATCCGTTCTTC.